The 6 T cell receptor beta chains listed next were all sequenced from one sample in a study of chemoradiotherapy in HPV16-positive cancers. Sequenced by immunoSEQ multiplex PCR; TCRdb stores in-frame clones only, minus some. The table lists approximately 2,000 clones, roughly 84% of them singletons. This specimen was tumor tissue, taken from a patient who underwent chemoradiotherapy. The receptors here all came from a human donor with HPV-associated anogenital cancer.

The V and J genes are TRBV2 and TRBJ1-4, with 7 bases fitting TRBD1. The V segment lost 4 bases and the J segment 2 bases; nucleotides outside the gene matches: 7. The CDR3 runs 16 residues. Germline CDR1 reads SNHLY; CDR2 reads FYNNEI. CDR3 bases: TGTGCCAGCAGTGTGGGACAGTCGACGACTAATGAAAAACTGTTTTTT. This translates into CASSVGQSTTNEKLFF.

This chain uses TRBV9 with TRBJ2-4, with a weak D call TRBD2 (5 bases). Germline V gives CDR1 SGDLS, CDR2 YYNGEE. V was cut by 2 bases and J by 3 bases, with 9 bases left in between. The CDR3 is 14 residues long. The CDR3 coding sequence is TGTGCCAGCAGCGTGCCGGGGAGCAAAAACATTCAGTACTTC. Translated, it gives CASSVPGSKNIQYF.

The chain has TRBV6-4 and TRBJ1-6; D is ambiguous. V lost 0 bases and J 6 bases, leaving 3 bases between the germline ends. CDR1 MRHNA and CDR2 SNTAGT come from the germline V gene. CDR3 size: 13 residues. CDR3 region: CASSDSGNSPLHF. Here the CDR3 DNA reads TGTGCCAGCAGTGACTCGGGTAATTCACCCCTCCACTTT.

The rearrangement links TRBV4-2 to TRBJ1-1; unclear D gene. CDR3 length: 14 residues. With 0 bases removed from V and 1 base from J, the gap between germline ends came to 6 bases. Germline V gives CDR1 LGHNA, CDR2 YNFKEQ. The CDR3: CASSQDLENTEAFF. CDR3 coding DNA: TGTGCCAGCAGCCAAGATTTAGAGAACACTGAAGCTTTCTTT.

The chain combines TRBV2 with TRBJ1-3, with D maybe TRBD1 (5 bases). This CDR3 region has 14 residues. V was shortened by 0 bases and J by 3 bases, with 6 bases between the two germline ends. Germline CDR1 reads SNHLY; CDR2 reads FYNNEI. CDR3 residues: CASSEAGDGNTIYF. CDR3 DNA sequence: TGTGCCAGCAGTGAAGCAGGGGATGGAAACACCATATATTTT.

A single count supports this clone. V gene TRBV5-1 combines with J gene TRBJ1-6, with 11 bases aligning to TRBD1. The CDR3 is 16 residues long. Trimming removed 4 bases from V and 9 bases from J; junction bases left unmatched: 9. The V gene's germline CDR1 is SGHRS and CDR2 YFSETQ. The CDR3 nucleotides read TGCGCCAGCAGCAACGATGGACAGGGGGCTGGTTCACCCCTCCACTTT. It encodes CASSNDGQGAGSPLHF.